The clone carrying this TCR beta chain has just a few counts. This record belongs to a study of blood T cell repertoires in COVID-19. Turning to the study itself: In each case, the material was cDNA or gDNA derived from T cells, B-cell-depleted T cells, or PBMCs.

The CDR3 covers 21 residues. The trim removed 2 bases at V and 0 bases at J, leaving 20 bases unmatched. CDR1 LGHDT and CDR2 YNNKEL come from the germline V gene (reference sequence). Methods used by the authors: Amplification of reference gene primers provided the estimated nucleated cell counts. Sequencing was performed with immunoSEQ multiplex PCR; in TCRdb, only in-frame clones are kept and a portion is missing. Clonal size and the V and J genes are those of that table, whereas D and trimming came from the DNA. The table includes some 73,000 clones, more than 80% detected once. V is TRBV3-1 (or the pseudogene TRBV3-2) and J is TRBJ1-1, with 8 bases fitting TRBD1. The specimen sequenced was peripheral blood. This receptor was obtained from a human donor in a cohort sampled during active COVID-19. Written as DNA, the CDR3 is TGTGCCAGCAGCCAAAGAAGGGTACAGGGGGTTGACTCTGCCTTGAACACTGAAGCTTTCTTT. Translated: CASSQRRVQGVDSALNTEAFF.